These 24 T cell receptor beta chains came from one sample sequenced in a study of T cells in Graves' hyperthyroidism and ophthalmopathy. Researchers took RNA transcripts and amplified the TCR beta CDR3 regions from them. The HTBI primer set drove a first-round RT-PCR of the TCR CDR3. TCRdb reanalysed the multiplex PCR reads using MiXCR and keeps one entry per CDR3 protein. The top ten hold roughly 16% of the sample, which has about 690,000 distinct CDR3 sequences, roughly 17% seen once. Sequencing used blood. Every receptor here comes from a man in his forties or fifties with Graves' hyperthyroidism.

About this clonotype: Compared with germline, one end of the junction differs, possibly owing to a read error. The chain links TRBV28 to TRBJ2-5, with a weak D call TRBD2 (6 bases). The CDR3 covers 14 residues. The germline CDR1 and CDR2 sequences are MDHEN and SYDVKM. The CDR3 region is CAGSSPSAQETQYF. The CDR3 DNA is TGTGCCGGCAGTTCCCCTAGCGCCCAAGAGACCCAGTACTTC. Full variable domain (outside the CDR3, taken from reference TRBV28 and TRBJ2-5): DVKVTQSSRYLVKRTGEKVFLECVQDMDHENMFWYRQDPGLGLRLIYFSYDVKMKEKGDIPEGYSVSREKKERFSLILESASTNQTSMYLCAGSSPSAQETQYFGPGTRLLVL.

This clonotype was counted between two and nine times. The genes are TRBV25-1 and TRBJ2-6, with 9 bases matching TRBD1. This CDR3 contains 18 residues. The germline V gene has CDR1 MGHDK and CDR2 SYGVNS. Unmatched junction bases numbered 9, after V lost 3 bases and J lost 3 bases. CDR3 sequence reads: CASSDLGQGRSGANVLTF. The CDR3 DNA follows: TGTGCCAGCAGTGACCTCGGACAGGGGCGAAGTGGGGCCAACGTCCTGACTTTC.

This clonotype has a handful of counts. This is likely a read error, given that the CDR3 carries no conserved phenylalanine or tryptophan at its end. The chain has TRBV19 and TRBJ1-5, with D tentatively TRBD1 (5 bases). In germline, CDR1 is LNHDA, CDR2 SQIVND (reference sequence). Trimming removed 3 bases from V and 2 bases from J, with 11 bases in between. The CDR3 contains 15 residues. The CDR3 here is CASSIGRVGNQPQHL. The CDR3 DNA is TGTGCCAGTAGTATCGGCAGGGTAGGCAATCAGCCCCAGCATTTG.

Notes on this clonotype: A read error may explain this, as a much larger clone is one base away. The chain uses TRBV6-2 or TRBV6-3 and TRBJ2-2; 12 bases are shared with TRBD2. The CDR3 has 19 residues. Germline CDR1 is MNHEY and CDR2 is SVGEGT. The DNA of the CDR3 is TGTGACAGCAGTTGCCCCAAACTAGCGGGAGGCCATAACACCGGGGAGCTGTTTTTT. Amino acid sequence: CDSSCPKLAGGHNTGELFF.

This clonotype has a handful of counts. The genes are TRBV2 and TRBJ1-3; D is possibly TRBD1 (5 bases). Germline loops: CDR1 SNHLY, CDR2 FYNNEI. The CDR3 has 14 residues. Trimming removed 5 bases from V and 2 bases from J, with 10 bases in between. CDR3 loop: CASSWGEAGNTIYF. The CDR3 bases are TGTGCCAGCAGTTGGGGGGAAGCTGGAAACACCATATATTTT.

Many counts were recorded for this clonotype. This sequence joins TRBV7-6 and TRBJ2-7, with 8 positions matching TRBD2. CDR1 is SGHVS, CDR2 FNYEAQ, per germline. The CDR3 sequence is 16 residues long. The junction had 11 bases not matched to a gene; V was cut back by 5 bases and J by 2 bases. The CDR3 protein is CASSPTTTSGTYEQYF. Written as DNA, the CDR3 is TGTGCCAGCAGCCCTACTACTACTAGCGGAACCTACGAGCAGTACTTC.

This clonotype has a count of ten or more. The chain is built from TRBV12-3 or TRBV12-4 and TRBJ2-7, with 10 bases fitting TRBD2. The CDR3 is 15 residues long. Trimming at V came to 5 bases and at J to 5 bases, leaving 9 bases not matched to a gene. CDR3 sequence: CASSIKLAGIDEQYF. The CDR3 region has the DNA TGTGCCAGCAGTATAAAACTAGCGGGAATAGACGAGCAGTACTTC.

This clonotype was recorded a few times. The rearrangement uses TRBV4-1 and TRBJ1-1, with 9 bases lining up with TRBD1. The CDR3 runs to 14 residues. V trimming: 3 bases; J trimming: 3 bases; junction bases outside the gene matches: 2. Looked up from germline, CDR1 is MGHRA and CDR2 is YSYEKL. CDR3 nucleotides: TGCGCCAGCAGCCAGACAGGGGGAGACACTGAAGCTTTCTTT. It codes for CASSQTGGDTEAFF.

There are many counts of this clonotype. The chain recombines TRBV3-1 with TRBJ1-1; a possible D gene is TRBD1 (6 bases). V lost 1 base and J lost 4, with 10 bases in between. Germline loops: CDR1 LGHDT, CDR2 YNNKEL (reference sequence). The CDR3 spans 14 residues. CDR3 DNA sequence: TGTGCCAGCAGCCAAGTGGGAGGGGGCACTGAAGCTTTCTTT. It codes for CASSQVGGGTEAFF. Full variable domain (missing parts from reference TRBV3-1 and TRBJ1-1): DTAVSQTPKYLVTQMGNDKSIKCEQNLGHDTMYWYKQDSKKFLKIMFSYNNKELIINETVPNRFSPKSPDKAHLNLHINSLELGDSAVYFCASSQVGGGTEAFFGQGTRLTVV.

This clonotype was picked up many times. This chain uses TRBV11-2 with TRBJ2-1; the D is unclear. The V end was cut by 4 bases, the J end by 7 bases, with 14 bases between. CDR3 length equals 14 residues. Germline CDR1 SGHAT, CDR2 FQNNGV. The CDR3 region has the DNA TGTGCCAGCAGCTCAATTGGGCTGAAGAATGAGCAGTTCTTC. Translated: CASSSIGLKNEQFF.

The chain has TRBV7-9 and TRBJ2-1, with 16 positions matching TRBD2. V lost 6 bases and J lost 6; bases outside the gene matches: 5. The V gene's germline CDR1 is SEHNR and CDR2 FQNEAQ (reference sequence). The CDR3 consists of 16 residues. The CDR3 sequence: CASRLGTSGRGNEQFF. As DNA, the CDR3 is TGTGCCAGCAGGCTGGGGACTAGCGGGAGGGGCAATGAGCAGTTCTTC. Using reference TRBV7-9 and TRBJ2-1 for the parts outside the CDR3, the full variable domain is DTGVSQNPRHKITKRGQNVTFRCDPISEHNRLYWYRQTLGQGPEFLTYFQNEAQLEKSRLLSDRFSAERPKGSFSTLEIQRTEQGDSAMYLCASRLGTSGRGNEQFFGPGTRLTVL.

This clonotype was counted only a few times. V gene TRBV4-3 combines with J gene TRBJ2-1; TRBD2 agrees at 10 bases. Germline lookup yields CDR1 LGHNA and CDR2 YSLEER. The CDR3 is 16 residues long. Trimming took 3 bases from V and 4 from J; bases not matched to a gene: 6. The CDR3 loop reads CASSHQGLADYNEQFF. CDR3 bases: TGCGCCAGCAGCCACCAAGGACTAGCGGATTACAATGAGCAGTTCTTC.

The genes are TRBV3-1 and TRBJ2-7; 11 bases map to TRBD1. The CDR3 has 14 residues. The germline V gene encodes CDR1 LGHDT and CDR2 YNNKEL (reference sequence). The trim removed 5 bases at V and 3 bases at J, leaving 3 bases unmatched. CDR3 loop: CASSVGQGGYEQYF. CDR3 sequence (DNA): TGTGCCAGCAGCGTGGGACAGGGGGGCTACGAGCAGTACTTC.

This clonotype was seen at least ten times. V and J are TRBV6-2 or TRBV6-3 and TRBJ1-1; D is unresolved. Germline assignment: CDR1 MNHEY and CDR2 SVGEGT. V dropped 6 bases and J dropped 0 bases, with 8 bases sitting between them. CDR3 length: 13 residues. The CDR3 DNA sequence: TGTGCCAGCAGCGACGGGATGAACACTGAAGCTTTCTTT. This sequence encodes CASSDGMNTEAFF.

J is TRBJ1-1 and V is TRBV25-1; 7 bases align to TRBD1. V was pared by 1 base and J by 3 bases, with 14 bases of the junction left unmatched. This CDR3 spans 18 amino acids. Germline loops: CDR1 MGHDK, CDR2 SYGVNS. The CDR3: CASSELGVRPQGDTEAFF. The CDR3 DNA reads TGTGCCAGCAGTGAATTAGGGGTCAGACCTCAGGGGGACACTGAAGCTTTCTTT.

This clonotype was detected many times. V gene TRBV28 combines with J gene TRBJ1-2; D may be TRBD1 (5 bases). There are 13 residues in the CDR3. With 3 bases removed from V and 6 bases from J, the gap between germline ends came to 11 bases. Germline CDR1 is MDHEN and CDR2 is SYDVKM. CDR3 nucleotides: TGTGCCAGCAGTTTCATTGCAGGGAATGGCTACACCTTC. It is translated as CASSFIAGNGYTF.

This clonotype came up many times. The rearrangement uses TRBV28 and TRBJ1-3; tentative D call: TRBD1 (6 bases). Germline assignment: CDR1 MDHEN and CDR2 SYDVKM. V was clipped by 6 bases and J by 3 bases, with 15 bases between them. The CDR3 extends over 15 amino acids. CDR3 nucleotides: TGTGCCAGCAGCTCCACAGGGATCGGTGGAAACACCATATATTTT. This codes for CASSSTGIGGNTIYF.

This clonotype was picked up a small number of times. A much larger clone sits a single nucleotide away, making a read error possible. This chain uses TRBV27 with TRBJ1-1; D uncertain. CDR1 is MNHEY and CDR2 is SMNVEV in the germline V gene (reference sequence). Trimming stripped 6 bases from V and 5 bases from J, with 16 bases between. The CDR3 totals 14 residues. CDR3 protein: CASRFGPGLTEAFF. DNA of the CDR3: TGTGCCAGCAGGTTTGGGCCAGGACTAACTGAAGCTTTCTTT.

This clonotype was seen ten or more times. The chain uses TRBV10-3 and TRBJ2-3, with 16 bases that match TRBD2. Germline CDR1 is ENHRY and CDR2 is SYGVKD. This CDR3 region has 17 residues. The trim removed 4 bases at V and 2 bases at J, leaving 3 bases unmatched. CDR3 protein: CAISGGTSGRVTDTQYF. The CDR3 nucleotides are TGTGCCATCAGTGGAGGGACTAGCGGGAGGGTCACAGATACGCAGTATTTT.

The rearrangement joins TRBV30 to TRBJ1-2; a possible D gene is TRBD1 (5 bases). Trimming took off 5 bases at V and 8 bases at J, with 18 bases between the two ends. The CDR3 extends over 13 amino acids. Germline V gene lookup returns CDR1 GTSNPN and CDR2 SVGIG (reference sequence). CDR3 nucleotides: TGTGCCTGGTCCGATAGGGGTTTCGGAGGCTACACCTTC. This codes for CAWSDRGFGGYTF.

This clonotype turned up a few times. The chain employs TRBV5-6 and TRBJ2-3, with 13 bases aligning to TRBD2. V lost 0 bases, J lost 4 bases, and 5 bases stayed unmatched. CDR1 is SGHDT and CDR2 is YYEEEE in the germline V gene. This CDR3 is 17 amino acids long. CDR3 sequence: CASSLALAGGPADTQYF. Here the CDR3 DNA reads TGTGCCAGCAGCTTGGCACTAGCGGGAGGGCCGGCAGATACGCAGTATTTT.

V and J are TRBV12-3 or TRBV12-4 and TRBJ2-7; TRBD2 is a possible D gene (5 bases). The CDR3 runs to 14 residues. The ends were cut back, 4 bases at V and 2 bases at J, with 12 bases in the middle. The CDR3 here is CASSYIDGTYEQYF. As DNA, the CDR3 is TGTGCCAGCAGTTATATAGACGGGACCTACGAGCAGTACTTC.

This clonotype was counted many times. CDR3 in amino acids: CASRGIRDYRHNEQFF. CDR3 sequence (DNA): TGTGCCAGCAGAGGTATAAGGGACTACCGACACAATGAGCAGTTCTTC. The chain recombines TRBV11-2 with TRBJ2-1, with 7 bases fitting TRBD2. After removal of 6 bases from V and 5 bases from J, the junction contained 13 bases not matched to a gene. Germline V CDR1 and CDR2: SGHAT, FQNNGV. This CDR3 is 16 amino acids long.

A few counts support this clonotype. DNA of the CDR3: TGTGCCAGCTCACCTTCGGTTGGGGGGGGCAATGAGCAGTTCTTC. Amino acid sequence: CASSPSVGGGNEQFF. The genes are TRBV18 and TRBJ2-1, with TRBD2 matching over 7 bases. Germline CDR1 is KGHSH and CDR2 is LQKENI. Trimming cost V 3 bases and J 6 bases; bases outside gene matches: 8. This CDR3 contains 15 residues.